The rows below give T cell receptor beta chains drawn from one sample of a study of PD-1 blockade in classical Hodgkin lymphoma. TCRdb's copy holds only in-frame clones and misses some; the assay was immunoSEQ multiplex PCR. Altogether about 29,000 clones are present, around 73% being singletons, with the ten largest covering 35% to 45%. The sequenced sample was peripheral blood mononuclear cells (PBMCs), obtained before the second cycle of nivolumab. These receptors all stem from a human donor with classical Hodgkin lymphoma. Both conserved end residues are part of each CDR3. A D gene is named only where the DNA matches it firmly. Not all rows give a size; the values are once, few, many and, for expanded clones, a class.

d_call: .; j_call: TRBJ1-5; v_call: TRBV7-2; clone_size: .; cdr3_nt: TGTGCCAGCAGCTCCCAGGGCATAAATCAGCCCCAGCATTTT; cdr3_aa: CASSSQGINQPQHF
d_call: .; j_call: TRBJ1-1; v_call: TRBV6-1; clone_size: .; cdr3_nt: TGTGCCACCCGGCCAGGCCCCATGAACACTGAAGCTTTCTTT; cdr3_aa: CATRPGPMNTEAFF
d_call: TRBD1; j_call: TRBJ1-5; v_call: TRBV30; clone_size: .; cdr3_nt: TGTGCCTGGAGTGCCAGGGGGATTCAGCCCCAGCATTTT; cdr3_aa: CAWSARGIQPQHF
d_call: .; j_call: TRBJ1-6; v_call: TRBV19; clone_size: few; cdr3_nt: TGTGCCAGTCGCTACCGAGATAATTCACCCCTCCACTTT; cdr3_aa: CASRYRDNSPLHF
d_call: .; j_call: TRBJ2-7; v_call: TRBV13; clone_size: .; cdr3_nt: TGTGCCAGCACCTCATCGACAGGCTACGAGCAGTACTTC; cdr3_aa: CASTSSTGYEQYF
d_call: TRBD1; j_call: TRBJ2-1; v_call: TRBV2; clone_size: .; cdr3_nt: TGTGCCAGCAGTGGACAGGGCGTCGAGCAGTTCTTC; cdr3_aa: CASSGQGVEQFF
d_call: .; j_call: TRBJ1-5; v_call: TRBV7-9; clone_size: .; cdr3_nt: TGTGCCAGCAGCTTAGGGGAGGGGGTTAGTCAGCCCCAGCATTTT; cdr3_aa: CASSLGEGVSQPQHF
d_call: .; j_call: TRBJ1-1; v_call: TRBV6-5; clone_size: once; cdr3_nt: TGTGCCAGCTCCCGGGCCAACACTGAAGCTTTCTTT; cdr3_aa: CASSRANTEAFF
d_call: .; j_call: TRBJ1-1; v_call: TRBV29-1; clone_size: few; cdr3_nt: TGCAGCGTTGCCAGCCTGAACACTGAAGCTTTCTTT; cdr3_aa: CSVASLNTEAFF
d_call: TRBD2; j_call: TRBJ2-3; v_call: TRBV2; clone_size: .; cdr3_nt: TGTGCCAGTCTACGGGGGGGCCGTGACACAGATACGCAGTATTTT; cdr3_aa: CASLRGGRDTDTQYF
d_call: .; j_call: TRBJ1-2; v_call: TRBV5-6; clone_size: .; cdr3_nt: TGTGCCAGCAGCTTGGACAGGCAGAGTGGCTACACCTTC; cdr3_aa: CASSLDRQSGYTF
d_call: .; j_call: TRBJ2-1; v_call: TRBV29-1; clone_size: .; cdr3_nt: TGCAGCGTTGAGCGGGGACGGGACAATGAGCAGTTCTTC; cdr3_aa: CSVERGRDNEQFF
d_call: .; j_call: TRBJ1-4; v_call: TRBV27; clone_size: .; cdr3_nt: TGTGCCAGCAGTTTCGCAGGGGCAACTAATGAAAAACTGTTTTTT; cdr3_aa: CASSFAGATNEKLFF
d_call: .; j_call: TRBJ2-7; v_call: TRBV5-8; clone_size: .; cdr3_nt: TGTGCCAGCAGCTACGAGGGGCAGGGTGGATACGAGCAGTACTTC; cdr3_aa: CASSYEGQGGYEQYF
d_call: .; j_call: TRBJ1-4; v_call: TRBV18; clone_size: .; cdr3_nt: TGTGCCAGCTCGCTCCAGGGGAATAATGAAAAACTGTTTTTT; cdr3_aa: CASSLQGNNEKLFF
d_call: .; j_call: TRBJ2-7; v_call: TRBV9; clone_size: .; cdr3_nt: TGTGCCAGCAGCCCCCATGGCAGCACCTACGAGCAGTACTTC; cdr3_aa: CASSPHGSTYEQYF
d_call: TRBD1; j_call: TRBJ1-5; v_call: TRBV19; clone_size: .; cdr3_nt: TGTGCCAGTAGTAGACAGGGGGCCGGCAATCAGCCCCAGCATTTT; cdr3_aa: CASSRQGAGNQPQHF
d_call: .; j_call: TRBJ2-3; v_call: TRBV7-2; clone_size: .; cdr3_nt: TGTGCCAGCAGCCTCCTGGATACGCAGTATTTT; cdr3_aa: CASSLLDTQYF
d_call: .; j_call: TRBJ1-1; v_call: TRBV2; clone_size: .; cdr3_nt: TGTGCCAGCAGGGAGGACCCTAACACTGAAGCTTTCTTT; cdr3_aa: CASREDPNTEAFF
d_call: .; j_call: TRBJ2-6; v_call: TRBV7-6; clone_size: .; cdr3_nt: TGTGCCAGCAGCGATAGAGGGGGGAGGATCGGGGCCAACGTCCTGACTTTC; cdr3_aa: CASSDRGGRIGANVLTF
d_call: TRBD1; j_call: TRBJ1-1; v_call: TRBV5-8; clone_size: .; cdr3_nt: TGTGCCAGCAGCTGGCGGGACAGGGTTTCTTTCTTT; cdr3_aa: CASSWRDRVSFF
d_call: .; j_call: TRBJ1-6; v_call: TRBV11-2; clone_size: few; cdr3_nt: TGTGCCAGCAGCTTACTGAGGGATTCACCCCTCCACTTT; cdr3_aa: CASSLLRDSPLHF
d_call: .; j_call: TRBJ2-7; v_call: TRBV27; clone_size: .; cdr3_nt: TGTGCCAGCAGTCTCCGGGACGCCACCTACGAGCAGTACTTC; cdr3_aa: CASSLRDATYEQYF
d_call: .; j_call: TRBJ1-4; v_call: TRBV28; clone_size: .; cdr3_nt: TGTGCCAGCAGTCGTAGTACAACGGGAGCAGCTAATGAAAAACTGTTTTTT; cdr3_aa: CASSRSTTGAANEKLFF
d_call: .; j_call: TRBJ2-2; v_call: TRBV28; clone_size: .; cdr3_nt: TGTGCCAGCAGTTTACCGGGGACGAACACCGGGGAGCTGTTTTTT; cdr3_aa: CASSLPGTNTGELFF
d_call: .; j_call: TRBJ1-1; v_call: TRBV11-2; clone_size: .; cdr3_nt: TGTGCCAGCAGCTTAGATCTGGGTTTAGGCAACACTGAAGCTTTCTTT; cdr3_aa: CASSLDLGLGNTEAFF
d_call: .; j_call: TRBJ1-4; v_call: TRBV7-9; clone_size: few; cdr3_nt: TGTGCCAGCAGCCTCCTCCCGGGTAGGGATGAAAAACTGTTTTTT; cdr3_aa: CASSLLPGRDEKLFF
d_call: .; j_call: TRBJ2-1; v_call: TRBV7-6; clone_size: few; cdr3_nt: TGTGCCAGCAGCGGGTGGGACAATGAGCAGTTCTTC; cdr3_aa: CASSGWDNEQFF
d_call: .; j_call: TRBJ2-3; v_call: TRBV6-5; clone_size: .; cdr3_nt: TGTGCCAGCAGTTACTCGGGAGGCAGAGATACGCAGTATTTT; cdr3_aa: CASSYSGGRDTQYF
d_call: TRBD1; j_call: TRBJ1-6; v_call: TRBV6-5; clone_size: .; cdr3_nt: TGTGCCAGCAGTTACGGAACAGGGGATTCACCCCTCCACTTT; cdr3_aa: CASSYGTGDSPLHF
d_call: TRBD2; j_call: TRBJ2-5; v_call: TRBV28; clone_size: .; cdr3_nt: TGTGCCAGCAGTTTATCTGTAGCGGGTTCGAAGTTAGAGACCCAGTACTTC; cdr3_aa: CASSLSVAGSKLETQYF
d_call: .; j_call: TRBJ1-6; v_call: TRBV10-3; clone_size: .; cdr3_nt: TGTGCCATCAGTGGTCAGGGGATCTCCTATAATTCACCCCTCCACTTT; cdr3_aa: CAISGQGISYNSPLHF
d_call: .; j_call: TRBJ2-7; v_call: TRBV7-9; clone_size: large; cdr3_nt: TGTGCCAGCAGAGAGGGGTTATCCTACGAGCAGTACTTC; cdr3_aa: CASREGLSYEQYF